These T cell receptor beta chains were read from a single sample in a study of somatic mutations in cytotoxic T cells in rheumatoid arthritis. Assay: immunoSEQ multiplex PCR; the TCRdb copy retains only in-frame clones and omits some. The sample has approximately 13,000 clones; approximately 80% are singletons. Sample: CD8+ T cells sorted from blood. These receptors were obtained from an adult with rheumatoid arthritis. The CDR3 runs from the conserved cysteine through the conserved F or W. The D gene is left open where the match is weak. The size entry is marked missing in some rows and otherwise reads once, few, many or a size class.

j_call v_call clone_size d_call cdr3_aa cdr3_nt
TRBJ1-5 TRBV2 once . CASSERGTNSNQPQHF TGTGCCAGCAGTGAGAGAGGTACAAATAGCAATCAGCCCCAGCATTTT
TRBJ1-3 TRBV30 . . CAWSVPWGGGNTIYF TGTGCCTGGAGTGTACCTTGGGGGGGTGGAAACACCATATATTTT
TRBJ2-2 TRBV6-5 . . CATSLGPPNTGELFF TGTGCCACCTCTCTAGGGCCCCCGAACACCGGGGAGCTGTTTTTT
TRBJ2-3 TRBV27 . TRBD2 CASSSLAGGTDTQYF TGTGCCAGCAGTTCTCTAGCGGGAGGAACAGATACGCAGTATTTT
TRBJ2-7 TRBV5-1 . TRBD2 CASSAGVREGYEQYF TGCGCCAGCAGCGCGGGGGTACGGGAAGGGTACGAGCAGTACTTC
TRBJ2-2 TRBV9 . TRBD1 CASRTGDTGELFF TGTGCCAGCCGCACAGGGGACACCGGGGAGCTGTTTTTT
TRBJ2-7 TRBV9 . TRBD1 CASSAHPGQVPYEQYF TGTGCCAGCAGCGCGCATCCGGGACAGGTGCCCTACGAGCAGTACTTC
TRBJ1-1 TRBV7-9 few TRBD1 CASSWTGGSEAFF TGTGCCAGCAGCTGGACAGGGGGGTCTGAAGCTTTCTTT
TRBJ2-7 TRBV27 . . CASSPGGGAHYEQYF TGTGCCAGCAGCCCCGGGGGAGGAGCCCACTACGAGCAGTACTTC
TRBJ2-5 TRBV4-1 . . CASSQDQRPRRQETQYF TGCGCCAGCAGCCAAGATCAAAGGCCCAGGAGACAAGAGACCCAGTACTTC
TRBJ1-1 TRBV5-1 . . CASSPLRILNTEAFF TGCGCCAGCAGCCCCTTAAGGATCTTGAACACTGAAGCTTTCTTT
TRBJ1-1 TRBV7-3 hyperexpanded . CASSSWTARNTEAFF TGTGCCAGCAGCTCCTGGACAGCTAGGAACACTGAAGCTTTCTTT